The 19 T cell receptor beta chains below come from one sample, sequenced in a study of multiple sclerosis patients with progressive multifocal leukoencephalopathy. Profiling relied on immunoSEQ multiplex PCR, and the TCRdb table lists in-frame clones only, not all of them. This sample has 25,000 to 35,000 clones, with 90% to 95% found just once. The time point was: before natalizumab initiation. Sequenced input: PBMCs. These receptor sequences come from a man aged 30 to 39 with multiple sclerosis.

This clone turned up a few times. The chain has TRBV9 and TRBJ1-2, with D possibly being TRBD1 (6 bases). The CDR3 is 13 amino acids. The germline gives CDR1 SGDLS, CDR2 YYNGEE. V lost 2 bases, J lost 2 bases, and 7 bases lay in between. CDR3 sequence reads: CASSVTGNYGYTF. In DNA, the CDR3 is TGTGCCAGCAGCGTCACAGGGAACTATGGCTACACCTTC.

This clone was picked up a small number of times. The V and J genes are TRBV19 and TRBJ1-2, with D unresolved. The CDR3 is 13 amino acids. V lost 7 bases and J 8 bases, leaving 17 bases between the germline ends. Germline lookup yields CDR1 LNHDA and CDR2 SQIVND (reference sequence). Written as DNA, the CDR3 is TGTGCCAGTACCCCTGACTGGATAGGAGGCTACACCTTC. As protein: CASTPDWIGGYTF. The whole variable domain, filled in from reference TRBV19 and TRBJ1-2, reads DGGITQSPKYLFRKEGQNVTLSCEQNLNHDAMYWYRQDPGQGLRLIYYSQIVNDFQKGDIAEGYSVSREKKESFPLTVTSAQKNPTAFYLCASTPDWIGGYTFGSGTRLTVV.

This chain uses TRBV7-9 with TRBJ1-1, with 8 bases lining up with TRBD1. Germline V gives CDR1 SEHNR, CDR2 FQNEAQ (reference sequence). The CDR3 length is 15 residues. J was trimmed by 7 bases and V by 4 bases; bases with no gene match: 11. This chain's CDR3 is CASSSKGQGTNEAFF. CDR3 in DNA: TGTGCCAGCAGCTCAAAAGGACAGGGAACGAATGAAGCTTTCTTT.

This chain uses TRBV11-2 with TRBJ1-5; D uncertain. The V gene's germline CDR1 is SGHAT and CDR2 FQNNGV. This CDR3 has 14 amino acids. V dropped 6 bases and J dropped 5 bases, with 14 bases sitting between them. In nucleotides, the CDR3 is TGTGCCAGCAGTCAGGAGGTCCTGGATCAGCCCCAGCATTTT. Protein sequence: CASSQEVLDQPQHF. Together with reference TRBV11-2 and TRBJ1-5, the CDR3 gives the full variable domain: EAGVAQSPRYKIIEKRQSVAFWCNPISGHATLYWYQQILGQGPKLLIQFQNNGVVDDSQLPKDRFSAERLKGVDSTLKIQPAKLEDSAVYLCASSQEVLDQPQHFGDGTRLSIL.

The V call is TRBV5-8, the J call TRBJ1-5, with 11 bases fitting TRBD1. CDR1 and CDR2 from the germline V gene are SGHTS and YDEGEE. CDR3 length: 16 amino acids. Trimming cost V 2 bases and J 3 bases; bases outside gene matches: 4. The CDR3 protein is CASSFGQGAFNQPQHF. The CDR3 coding sequence is TGTGCCAGCAGCTTCGGACAGGGGGCGTTCAATCAGCCCCAGCATTTT.

The chain employs TRBV4-3 and TRBJ1-4; D not certain. This CDR3 comprises 15 residues. Germline V gene lookup returns CDR1 LGHNA and CDR2 YSLEER. V was pared by 0 bases and J by 6 bases, with 11 bases between. For the CDR3, the DNA is TGCGCCAGCAGCCAAGAATTCCGTTTGGATGAAAAACTGTTTTTT. The encoded protein is CASSQEFRLDEKLFF.

The gene calls are TRBV2 and TRBJ1-6; D unclear. CDR3 length equals 14 residues. Germline CDR1 reads SNHLY; CDR2 reads FYNNEI. Trimming pared 10 bases from V and 3 bases from J, leaving 13 bases between. The CDR3 here is CATTLLHYNSPLHF. In DNA, the CDR3 is TGTGCCACCACACTCCTACACTATAATTCACCCCTCCACTTT.

This chain uses TRBV28 with TRBJ2-1; D possibly uses TRBD1 or TRBD2 (6 bases each). Germline CDR1 is MDHEN and CDR2 is SYDVKM. CDR3 length: 16 amino acids. Trimming stripped 4 bases from V and 0 bases from J, with 13 bases between. The CDR3: CASSSQGGSSYNEQFF. The DNA for the CDR3 is TGTGCCAGCAGTTCCCAAGGGGGGAGCTCCTACAATGAGCAGTTCTTC.

The chain recombines TRBV2 with TRBJ1-6; perhaps TRBD1 as D (5 bases). Trimming stripped 8 bases from V and 5 bases from J, with 25 bases between. Germline V lookup: CDR1 SNHLY, CDR2 FYNNEI. The CDR3 has 18 residues. The CDR3 DNA follows: TGTGCCAGCGGTGCCTGGGACCCAGGGTTAGGGAATAATTCACCCCTCCACTTT. The encoded protein is CASGAWDPGLGNNSPLHF. Looking up the rest from reference TRBV2 and TRBJ1-6 gives the full variable domain: EPEVTQTPSHQVTQMGQEVILRCVPISNHLYFYWYRQILGQKVEFLVSFYNNEISEKSEIFDDQFSVERPDGSNFTLKIRSTKLEDSAMYFCASGAWDPGLGNNSPLHFGNGTRLTVT.

V and J are TRBV4-3 and TRBJ2-2; TRBD1 aligns across 8 bases. CDR1 and CDR2 from the germline V gene are LGHNA and YSLEER. The length of the CDR3 is 16 residues. V dropped 5 bases and J dropped 6; count of bases not matched to a gene: 11. The CDR3 loop reads CASSGQGQLYSGELFF. In DNA, the CDR3 is TGCGCCAGCAGCGGACAGGGACAGCTTTATTCCGGGGAGCTGTTTTTT.

The chain couples TRBV6-4 to TRBJ1-2, with TRBD1 identical over 8 bases. Germline V gene sequence: CDR1 MRHNA, CDR2 SNTAGT. Trimming cost V 4 bases and J 5 bases; bases outside gene matches: 6. The CDR3 is 14 amino acids. CDR3 in DNA: TGTGCCAGCAGTGCGGAACAGGGGGGTTATGGCTACACCTTC. Translating gives CASSAEQGGYGYTF.

The J gene is TRBJ2-5, the V gene TRBV27; D ambiguous. Germline V gene sequence: CDR1 MNHEY, CDR2 SMNVEV (reference sequence). The CDR3 has 13 residues. The V end was cut by 1 base, the J end by 1 base, with 4 bases between. The CDR3 bases are TGTGCCAGCAGTTTATGGGGCCAAGAGACCCAGTACTTC. It codes for CASSLWGQETQYF.

The rearrangement links TRBV20-1 to TRBJ2-5; TRBD1 matches at 8 bases. The end of the DNA is better explained by TRBJ2-7, so the J call may be wrong. The CDR3 contains 11 residues. Per germline, CDR1 DFQATT and CDR2 SNEGSKA (reference sequence). The CDR3 nucleotides read TGCAGTGCTTACAGGGGGGACGAGCAGTACTTC. The encoded protein is CSAYRGDEQYF.

V and J are TRBV6-5 and TRBJ1-3; a possible D gene is TRBD1 (5 bases). V gave up 0 bases and J gave up 4 bases, with 13 bases separating them. The germline CDR1 and CDR2 sequences are MNHEY and SVGAGI. This CDR3 contains 16 residues. CDR3 in DNA: TGTGCCAGCAGTTACTCGGGCAGTGGGACGGGAAACACCATATATTTT. Translating it yields CASSYSGSGTGNTIYF.

This sequence joins TRBV18 and TRBJ2-4; TRBD1 matches 9 bases. J gave up 6 bases and V 3 bases, and 9 bases lay outside the gene matches. The germline V gene encodes CDR1 KGHSH and CDR2 LQKENI. This CDR3 contains 16 residues. The CDR3 DNA reads TGTGCCAGCTCACCCTACGGGACAGGGATTGGAAACATTCAGTACTTC. This translates into CASSPYGTGIGNIQYF. Combining the CDR3 with reference TRBV18 and TRBJ2-4 gives the whole variable domain NAGVMQNPRHLVRRRGQEARLRCSPMKGHSHVYWYRQLPEEGLKFMVYLQKENIIDESGMPKERFSAEFPKEGPSILRIQQVVRGDSAAYFCASSPYGTGIGNIQYFGAGTRLSVL.

This sequence joins TRBV29-1 and TRBJ2-3; D unresolved. The V end lost 6 bases, the J end lost 0 bases, and 10 bases lay between the germline ends. CDR3 size: 13 residues. Germline V gene lookup returns CDR1 SQVTM and CDR2 ANQGSEA. Here the CDR3 DNA reads TGCAGCGTGCGAGAGACGAGCACAGATACGCAGTATTTT. Protein sequence: CSVRETSTDTQYF.

The chain combines TRBV6-4 with TRBJ1-1; D call uncertain. Germline V gene data show CDR1 as MRHNA and CDR2 as SNTAGT. The CDR3 is 14 residues long. Trimming left V 0 bases short and J 4 bases short, with 9 bases between. This CDR3 is CASSDSHTATEAFF. CDR3 sequence (DNA): TGTGCCAGCAGTGACTCGCATACAGCCACTGAAGCTTTCTTT.

The chain joins TRBV29-1 to TRBJ2-5; D gene uncertain. V lost 6 bases to trimming and J lost 3 bases, with 14 bases between them. The CDR3 extends over 13 amino acids. CDR1 SQVTM and CDR2 ANQGSEA come from the germline V gene. The CDR3 spells CSVCLRPKETQYF. CDR3 DNA: TGCAGCGTGTGCCTGAGGCCCAAAGAGACCCAGTACTTC.

This chain connects TRBV15 to TRBJ1-1; D unresolved. This CDR3 is 14 amino acids long. CDR1 is LNHNV, CDR2 YYDKDF, per germline (reference sequence). V was cut by 3 bases and J by 3 bases, with 11 bases left in between. The CDR3 nucleotides read TGTGCCACCAGCAGTTCCTTCTACGACACTGAAGCTTTCTTT. This gives the protein CATSSSFYDTEAFF.